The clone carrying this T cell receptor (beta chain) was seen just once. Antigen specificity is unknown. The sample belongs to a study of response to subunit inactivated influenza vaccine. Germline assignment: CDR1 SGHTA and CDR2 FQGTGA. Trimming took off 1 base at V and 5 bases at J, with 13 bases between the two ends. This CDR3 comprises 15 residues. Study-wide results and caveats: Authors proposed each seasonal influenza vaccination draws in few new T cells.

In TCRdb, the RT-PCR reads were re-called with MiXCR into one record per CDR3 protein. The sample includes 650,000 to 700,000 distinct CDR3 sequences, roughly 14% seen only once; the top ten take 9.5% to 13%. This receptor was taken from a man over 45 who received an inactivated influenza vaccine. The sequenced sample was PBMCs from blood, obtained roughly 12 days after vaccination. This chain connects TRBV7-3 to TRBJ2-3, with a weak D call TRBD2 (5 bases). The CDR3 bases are TGTGCCAGCAGCTTAAGGCGCGTCGGGGAAGATACGCAGTATTTT. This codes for CASSLRRVGEDTQYF.